The T cell receptor beta chain described here comes from a study of OX40 agonist ivuxolimab in advanced cancers. Only one count was recorded for this clone. This table comes from immunoSEQ multiplex PCR, and its TCRdb copy is limited to in-frame clones, with some not included. The sample holds around 64,000 clones, around 84% seen once. Germline-derived CDR1 and CDR2 are SGHRS and YFSETQ. The CDR3 extends over 13 amino acids. Trimming left V 3 bases short and J 3 bases short, with 8 bases between. The V call is TRBV5-1, the J call TRBJ2-3; D ambiguous. The sequencing here drew on CD4+ or CD8+ T cells sorted from blood, taken in a trial of the OX40 agonist ivuxolimab. This sequence originates from an adult with an advanced solid tumor such as melanoma, head and neck, liver or kidney cancer. CDR3 region: CASSYPGTDTQYF. The CDR3 DNA sequence: TGCGCCAGCAGCTACCCCGGGACAGATACGCAGTATTTT.